This record looks at one T cell receptor (beta chain) sequence and its context. The antigen remains unidentified. Germline CDR1 reads LGHNA; CDR2 reads YNFKEQ. This CDR3 comprises 17 residues. Trimming removed 1 base at V and 11 bases at J, with 26 bases between. The data are from a study of blood T cells in healthy people across ages. Findings and caveats of the study: Getting older went along with TCR beta diversity per million T cells dropping roughly linearly.

With a J-beta primer mix and a sample-barcoded 5' primer, a second PCR ran about 7 to 11 cycles. Using its own MiXCR run on the 5' RACE reads, TCRdb lists one record per CDR3 protein. Of 600,000 or so distinct CDR3 sequences in the sample, about 30% were seen once. The rearrangement links TRBV4-2 to TRBJ2-5, with D maybe TRBD2 (6 bases). The receptor was isolated from a woman aged 80 or over in good health. The sample comprised blood. The CDR3 region has the DNA TGTGCCAGCAGCCAAGTGAAACAGGTACTAGCAGGCAATGAGCAGTACTTC. Translating it yields CASSQVKQVLAGNEQYF.